This TCR beta chain was captured in a study of T-cell reconstitution after alpha-beta-depleted transplantation in children. The CDR3 sequence is 15 residues long. Germline V gene sequence: CDR1 LGHNA, CDR2 YNFKEQ. The junction had 12 bases not matched to a gene; V was cut back by 3 bases and J by 8 bases. The TCRbeta library incorporated unique molecular identifiers. In TCRdb, the PCR reads were re-called with MiXCR into one record per CDR3 protein. The table shows some 600,000 distinct CDR3 sequences, with roughly 15% occurring only once. This clonotype showed up many times. The clonotype was recovered from a human donor who donated a stem cell graft to a child with acute myeloid leukemia. The source material was PBMCs from the stem cell graft donor, sampled from the stem cell graft. This chain joins TRBV4-2 and TRBJ1-2, with 7 positions matching TRBD1. The CDR3 protein is CASSHHDREGLGYTF. DNA of the CDR3: TGTGCCAGCAGCCATCACGACAGGGAAGGTCTCGGCTACACCTTC.